Below, 17 T cell receptor beta chains from the same sample are listed, as sequenced in a study of post-analysis software for immune sequencing data. The TCR beta cDNA libraries carried unique molecular identifiers. Via MiXCR, TCRdb re-called the PCR reads, giving one row per CDR3 protein. The sample consists of under 650,000 distinct CDR3 sequences, roughly 40% of them appearing once. Regarding the study as a whole: In patients, roughly five TRBV segments were more frequent than in controls, with TRBV5-6, TRBV5-1 and TRBV20-1 among them.

No antigens are known for them. The specimen was blood. All receptors derive from a girl under 18 with multiple sclerosis.

This clonotype was seen a handful of times. The V call is TRBV6-5, the J call TRBJ2-1, with TRBD2 identical over 10 bases. Trimming took 6 bases from V and 7 from J; bases not matched to a gene: 9. This CDR3 contains 15 residues. Germline V gene lookup returns CDR1 MNHEY and CDR2 SVGAGI. CDR3 in DNA: TGTGCCAGCAGCTCCTTAGCGGGGGGAGCGAATGAGCAGTTCTTC. It is translated as CASSSLAGGANEQFF.

The V gene is TRBV6-6, the J gene TRBJ1-2, with D unclear. The V gene's germline CDR1 is MNHNY and CDR2 SVGAGI (reference sequence). This CDR3 contains 11 residues. V lost 7 bases and J 8 bases, leaving 11 bases between the germline ends. CDR3 residues: CASKTKGGYTF. Here the CDR3 DNA reads TGTGCCAGCAAAACGAAAGGAGGCTACACCTTC.

There are many counts of this clonotype. This rearrangement joins TRBV11-2 to TRBJ2-1, with 7 bases aligning to TRBD1. The CDR3 contains 15 residues. After removal of 1 base from V and 3 bases from J, the junction contained 3 bases not matched to a gene. The germline V gene encodes CDR1 SGHAT and CDR2 FQNNGV. CDR3 in DNA: TGTGCCAGCAGCTTAGGACAGGGCCTCTACAATGAGCAGTTCTTC. Translation gives CASSLGQGLYNEQFF.

The rearrangement joins TRBV6-5 to TRBJ1-2; D gene uncertain. The CDR3 is 13 residues long. Trimming shortened V by 6 bases and J by 4 bases, and 12 bases separated the two germline ends. Germline V gene sequence: CDR1 MNHEY, CDR2 SVGAGI. CDR3 sequence reads: CASSLGRLYGYTF. For the CDR3, the DNA is TGTGCCAGCAGCCTTGGACGTCTCTATGGCTACACCTTC.

Only a few counts were recorded for this clonotype. V gene TRBV5-1 combines with J gene TRBJ2-1; possible D gene TRBD2, 5 bases. The CDR3 sequence is 15 residues long. Trimming removed 0 bases at V and 4 bases at J, with 11 bases between. Per the germline V gene, CDR1 is SGHRS and CDR2 is YFSETQ. The DNA for the CDR3 is TGCGCCAGCAGCTTGGCTACTAGAGCATACAATGAGCAGTTCTTC. Amino acid sequence: CASSLATRAYNEQFF.

The V call is TRBV12-3 or TRBV12-4, the J call TRBJ1-2; 11 bases map to TRBD1. V dropped 6 bases and J dropped 3; count of bases not matched to a gene: 12. This CDR3 region has 17 residues. This CDR3 reads CASSTFGTGGVDYGYTF. Written as DNA, the CDR3 is TGTGCCAGCAGCACTTTCGGGACAGGGGGAGTGGACTATGGCTACACCTTC.

This sequence joins TRBV6-5 and TRBJ1-5; D unclear. Per the germline V gene, CDR1 is MNHEY and CDR2 is SVGAGI. CDR3 length: 15 amino acids. V lost 6 bases and J lost 4, with 16 bases in between. The CDR3 nucleotides are TGTGCCAGCAGGGCGGGAGGAAGTAAGAATCAGCCCCAGCATTTT. It encodes CASRAGGSKNQPQHF.

As concerns this clonotype: A read error may account for a junction end that differs from germline. The chain has TRBV5-5 and TRBJ2-1; either TRBD1 or TRBD2 may fit D (5 bases each). CDR1 SGHKS and CDR2 YYEKEE come from the germline V gene (reference sequence). This CDR3 has 13 residues. CDR3 DNA sequence: TGTGTCAGCAGCTCCGGGACCGGGAATGAGCAGTTCTTC. It translates to CVSSSGTGNEQFF. Supplemented by reference TRBV5-5 and TRBJ2-1, the full variable domain reads DAGVTQSPTHLIKTRGQQVTLRCSPISGHKSVSWYQQVLGQGPQFIFQYYEKEERGRGNFPDRFSARQFPNYSSELNVNALLLGDSALYLCVSSSGTGNEQFFGPGTRLTVL.

The rearrangement uses TRBV20-1 and TRBJ1-1; D is undetermined. Trimming left V 3 bases short and J 0 bases short, with 11 bases between. CDR3 length: 14 amino acids. CDR1 is DFQATT and CDR2 is SNEGSKA in the germline V gene (reference sequence). The DNA of the CDR3 is TGCAGTGCTAGCGAGCCCCTAGTGAACACTGAAGCTTTCTTT. Protein product: CSASEPLVNTEAFF.

V usage is TRBV12-3 or TRBV12-4 and J usage is TRBJ2-1, with 12 bases fitting TRBD2. This CDR3 contains 17 residues. After removal of 4 bases from V and 1 base from J, the junction contained 5 bases not matched to a gene. CDR3 amino acids: CASSSGTSGPSYNEQFF. The CDR3, as DNA: TGTGCCAGCAGTTCCGGGACTAGCGGGCCTTCCTACAATGAGCAGTTCTTC.

CDR3 DNA: TGTGCCAGCAGCTTGAGAGGGGAGGGAAACATTCAGTACTTC. It is translated as CASSLRGEGNIQYF. The gene calls are TRBV5-5 and TRBJ2-7; 7 nucleotides align to TRBD2. The J call may be faulty, since TRBJ2-4 better matches the DNA end. Germline CDR1 and CDR2: SGHKS and YYEKEE (reference sequence). The CDR3 runs 14 residues.

This clonotype was counted many times. A junction end diverges from the germline sequence, so it may reflect a read error. The CDR3 spells CASSLVGGPYEQYF. For the CDR3, the DNA is TGCGCCAGCAGCTTGGTTGGAGGCCCCTACGAGCAGTACTTC. This chain joins TRBV12-3 or TRBV12-4 and TRBJ2-7; maybe TRBD2 (5 bases). The CDR3 consists of 14 residues.

The V call is TRBV12-3 or TRBV12-4, the J call TRBJ2-7, with TRBD1 identical over 7 bases. The V segment lost 5 bases and the J segment 1 base; nucleotides outside the gene matches: 8. This CDR3 is 15 amino acids long. The CDR3 loop reads CASSQTGVWSYEQYF. Written as DNA, the CDR3 is TGTGCCAGCAGTCAAACAGGGGTTTGGTCCTACGAGCAGTACTTC.

The J gene is TRBJ2-7, the V gene TRBV5-1; TRBD1 matches at 7 bases. The V gene's germline CDR1 is SGHRS and CDR2 YFSETQ. V was pared by 4 bases and J by 4 bases, with 8 bases of the junction left unmatched. The CDR3 contains 14 residues. The CDR3 reads CASSPTGSDYEQYF. CDR3 nucleotide sequence: TGCGCCAGCAGCCCGACAGGGAGTGATTACGAGCAGTACTTC.

The gene calls are TRBV10-3 and TRBJ2-7; 9 bases align to TRBD1. Germline loops: CDR1 ENHRY, CDR2 SYGVKD. After removal of 0 bases from V and 3 bases from J, the junction contained 3 bases not matched to a gene. The CDR3 runs 15 residues. The CDR3 sequence is CAISESGTGNYEQYF. The CDR3 nucleotides are TGTGCCATCAGTGAGTCCGGGACAGGGAACTACGAGCAGTACTTC.

This clonotype turned up a few times. The chain joins TRBV12-3 or TRBV12-4 to TRBJ2-1, with 7 positions matching TRBD2. V shed 1 base and J 2 bases; nucleotides not matched to a gene: 5. The CDR3 covers 16 residues. The CDR3 region is CASSLGGGVPYNEQFF. In DNA, the CDR3 is TGTGCCAGCAGTTTAGGTGGGGGGGTTCCCTACAATGAGCAGTTCTTC.

The chain has TRBV5-6 and TRBJ1-2; tentatively, D is TRBD1 (5 bases). From germline, CDR1 is SGHDT and CDR2 YYEEEE. V was trimmed by 2 bases and J by 4 bases, leaving 15 bases between them. The CDR3 spans 15 residues. CDR3 nucleotides: TGTGCCAGCAGCTTAGGGGCGACAGCCCCCTATGGCTACACCTTC. The encoded protein is CASSLGATAPYGYTF.